Listed here are 18 T cell receptor beta chains from one sample, sequenced in a study of blood T cell repertoires in COVID-19. TCRdb's table, derived via immunoSEQ multiplex PCR, lists solely in-frame clones and lacks some. The sample lists tens of thousands of clones, around four fifths occurring once. The sequenced sample consisted of peripheral blood. The receptors come from a middle-aged man with acute or convalescent COVID-19.

This clone was seen only a few times. The chain combines TRBV6-5 with TRBJ1-5, with TRBD1 matching over 7 bases. Germline CDR1 reads MNHEY; CDR2 reads SVGAGI. CDR3 length: 14 amino acids. Trimming took 6 bases from V and 5 from J; bases not matched to a gene: 7. The CDR3 sequence: CASRSDRDHQPQHF. The CDR3 DNA sequence: TGTGCCAGCAGGTCCGACAGGGACCATCAGCCCCAGCATTTT.

V and J are TRBV12-5 and TRBJ1-1; no firm D call. The germline V and J ends were trimmed by 6 bases and 3 bases, with 5 bases remaining between them. Germline lookup yields CDR1 LGHNT and CDR2 FRNRAP. The CDR3 is 11 residues long. The CDR3 nucleotides are TGTGCTAGTGGCCTCGACACTGAAGCTTTCTTT. It codes for CASGLDTEAFF.

The chain uses TRBV6-6 and TRBJ1-2, with D unclear. CDR3 size: 11 residues. Germline V gives CDR1 MNHNY, CDR2 SVGAGI (reference sequence). Trimming pared 5 bases from V and 8 bases from J, leaving 9 bases between. The chain's CDR3 is CASSLELGYTF. The CDR3 nucleotides are TGTGCCAGCAGTCTAGAACTGGGCTACACCTTC.

The chain joins TRBV29-1 to TRBJ1-1; TRBD1 agrees at 9 bases. Germline V lookup: CDR1 SQVTM, CDR2 ANQGSEA. This CDR3 spans 14 amino acids. V lost 7 bases, J lost 7 bases, and 13 bases stayed unmatched. CDR3 sequence reads: CSATGGRGQGEAFF. CDR3 sequence (DNA): TGCAGCGCCACAGGGGGCAGGGGGCAGGGTGAAGCTTTCTTT.

The chain is built from TRBV7-2 and TRBJ1-5; D is perhaps TRBD1 (5 bases). The CDR3 length is 16 residues. V was shortened by 1 base and J by 0 bases, with 10 bases between the two germline ends. CDR1 is SGHTA, CDR2 FQGNSA, per germline. Here the CDR3 reads CASSLGSTGSNQPQHF. The CDR3, as DNA: TGTGCCAGCAGCTTAGGGTCCACAGGTAGCAATCAGCCCCAGCATTTT.

The chain carries TRBV11-2 and TRBJ2-7; D perhaps matches TRBD2 (5 bases). This CDR3 spans 15 amino acids. V was clipped by 6 bases and J by 1 base, with 16 bases between them. CDR1 SGHAT and CDR2 FQNNGV come from the germline V gene. CDR3 protein: CASRLNREPSYEQYF. In nucleotides, the CDR3 is TGTGCCAGCAGATTAAATCGGGAACCTTCCTACGAGCAGTACTTC.

V usage is TRBV19 and J usage is TRBJ1-5; D not certain. The CDR3 runs to 14 residues. Germline V gives CDR1 LNHDA, CDR2 SQIVND (reference sequence). V lost 6 bases and J 2 bases, leaving 11 bases between the germline ends. CDR3 region: CASRGGLGNQPQHF. The CDR3 bases are TGTGCCAGTAGGGGAGGGTTGGGCAATCAGCCCCAGCATTTT.

This chain uses TRBV7-9 with TRBJ1-2; weak D call: TRBD1 (5 bases). CDR3 length: 12 amino acids. Germline CDR1 is SEHNR and CDR2 is FQNEAQ (reference sequence). V was clipped by 5 bases and J by 8 bases, with 12 bases between them. Here the CDR3 reads CASSKEGYGYTF. CDR3 DNA: TGTGCCAGCAGCAAGGAGGGGTACGGCTACACCTTC.

Only one count was recorded for this clone. The chain couples TRBV7-8 to TRBJ2-7; D is perhaps TRBD1 (6 bases). The V gene's germline CDR1 is SGHVS and CDR2 FQNEAQ. The CDR3 has 14 amino acids. Trimming took off 5 bases at V and 3 bases at J, with 14 bases between the two ends. The CDR3 coding sequence is TGTGCCAGCAGCACACAGTGGGACAACTACGAGCAGTACTTC. It translates to CASSTQWDNYEQYF.

The rearrangement uses TRBV24-1 and TRBJ2-3; weak D call: TRBD2 (7 bases). CDR3 length equals 16 residues. From germline, CDR1 is KGHDR and CDR2 SFDVKD. Trimming stripped 10 bases from V and 6 bases from J, with 25 bases between. As DNA, the CDR3 is TGTGCCACGGCGGGGGCAGGGTCATTATCAGTTGATACGCAGTATTTT. It codes for CATAGAGSLSVDTQYF.

The chain combines TRBV19 with TRBJ1-3; TRBD1 matches 7 bases. The germline CDR1 and CDR2 sequences are LNHDA and SQIVND (reference sequence). The CDR3 has 15 residues. V was pared by 5 bases and J by 1 base, with 5 bases of the junction left unmatched. CDR3 sequence: CASSPRDSSGNTIYF. The CDR3 nucleotides read TGTGCCAGTAGTCCACGGGACAGTTCTGGAAACACCATATATTTT.

This clone appeared a single time. The gene calls are TRBV28 and TRBJ1-3; D might be TRBD1 (5 bases). Germline-derived CDR1 and CDR2 are MDHEN and SYDVKM. Trimming pared 6 bases from V and 0 bases from J, leaving 12 bases between. The CDR3 covers 15 residues. The CDR3 region is CASSRGGISGNTIYF. The CDR3, as DNA: TGTGCCAGCAGCCGGGGGGGGATCTCTGGAAACACCATATATTTT.

This chain uses TRBV12-5 with TRBJ1-5; D uncertain. CDR3 length equals 14 residues. With 1 base removed from V and 5 bases from J, the gap between germline ends came to 9 bases. Looked up from germline, CDR1 is LGHNT and CDR2 is FRNRAP. The CDR3 is CASGLGRQDQPQHF. The DNA of the CDR3 is TGTGCTAGTGGTTTGGGTCGGCAGGATCAGCCCCAGCATTTT.

The genes are TRBV27 and TRBJ2-7; 7 bases fit TRBD1. CDR3 size: 16 residues. Germline V gene sequence: CDR1 MNHEY, CDR2 SMNVEV (reference sequence). J was trimmed by 2 bases and V by 3 bases; bases with no gene match: 10. The CDR3 spells CASSFSISGTAYEQYF. The CDR3 coding sequence is TGTGCCAGCAGTTTCTCGATTTCCGGGACAGCCTACGAGCAGTACTTC.

The chain has TRBV18 and TRBJ1-1; D might be TRBD1 (6 bases). Germline V gene sequence: CDR1 KGHSH, CDR2 LQKENI. This CDR3 is built from 15 residues. The ends were cut back, 0 bases at V and 2 bases at J, with 10 bases in the middle. CDR3 residues: CASSPPGTTNTEAFF. The CDR3 nucleotides are TGTGCCAGCTCACCACCCGGGACAACAAACACTGAAGCTTTCTTT.

This clone was observed a single time. Written as DNA, the CDR3 is TGTGCTAGTGGTTCCGGACAGACCTACGAGCAGTACTTC. This sequence encodes CASGSGQTYEQYF. This chain joins TRBV12-5 and TRBJ2-7; maybe TRBD1 (6 bases). Germline V CDR1 and CDR2: LGHNT, FRNRAP. The ends were cut back, 4 bases at V and 2 bases at J, with 9 bases in the middle. This CDR3 has 13 residues.

This sequence joins TRBV19 and TRBJ1-1, with 9 bases lining up with TRBD1. V shed 5 bases and J 5 bases; nucleotides not matched to a gene: 9. This CDR3 region has 15 residues. Germline CDR1 LNHDA, CDR2 SQIVND (reference sequence). The CDR3 loop is CASSVTGGRRTEAFF. CDR3 bases: TGTGCCAGTAGTGTAACAGGGGGCCGCAGGACTGAAGCTTTCTTT.

The chain has TRBV28 and TRBJ2-7, with D possibly being TRBD2 (6 bases). Trimming stripped 5 bases from V and 10 bases from J, with 12 bases between. Germline V gene data show CDR1 as MDHEN and CDR2 as SYDVKM. There are 11 residues in the CDR3. The CDR3 region has the DNA TGTGCCAGCAGTGTCCGGGACTTACAGTACTTC. It specifies CASSVRDLQYF. Filled out from reference TRBV28 and TRBJ2-7, the complete variable domain reads DVKVTQSSRYLVKRTGEKVFLECVQDMDHENMFWYRQDPGLGLRLIYFSYDVKMKEKGDIPEGYSVSREKKERFSLILESASTNQTSMYLCASSVRDLQYFGPGTRLTVT.